This T cell receptor (beta chain) was identified in a study of CD8 T cells in Susac syndrome. The V gene's germline CDR1 is MNHEY and CDR2 SVGAGI. Trimming removed 2 bases from V and 1 base from J, with 14 bases in between. This CDR3 is built from 17 residues. It was with random hexamers that roughly 0.5 to 1 ug RNA was reverse transcribed. Across 54 Vbeta and 13 Jbeta, TCR beta CDR3 was amplified with immunoSEQ multiplex PCR. From the immunoSEQ multiplex PCR reads, TCRdb called clonotypes with MiXCR, one entry per CDR3 protein. The sample consists of more than 95,000 distinct CDR3 sequences, around 96% of them appearing once. TCR beta sequencing covered blood CD8+ and CD4+ T cells. The CD8+ and CD4+ T cells were isolated magnetically using a negative isolation approach, whereas the TEMRA cells were enriched by FACS.

The source is a human donor in good health. The gene calls are TRBV6-5 and TRBJ2-2; D may correspond to TRBD1 or TRBD2 (5 bases each). Specimen: CD4+ T cells from PBMCs. The CDR3 DNA follows: TGTGCCAGCAGTTACCGCACCGGGACGGAGAACACCGGGGAGCTGTTTTTT. Its translation is CASSYRTGTENTGELFF.